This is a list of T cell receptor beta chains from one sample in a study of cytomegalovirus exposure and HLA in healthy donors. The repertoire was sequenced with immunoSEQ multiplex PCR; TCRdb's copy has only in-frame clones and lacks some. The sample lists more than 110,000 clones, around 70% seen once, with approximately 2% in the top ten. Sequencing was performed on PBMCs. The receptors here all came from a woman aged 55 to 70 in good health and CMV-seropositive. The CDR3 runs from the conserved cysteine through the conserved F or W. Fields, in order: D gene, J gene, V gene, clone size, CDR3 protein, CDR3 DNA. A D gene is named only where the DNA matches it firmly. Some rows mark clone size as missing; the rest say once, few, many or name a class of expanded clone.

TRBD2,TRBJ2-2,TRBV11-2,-,CASSLVGATSGLYTGELFF,TGTGCCAGCAGCTTAGTGGGGGCGACTAGCGGGCTTTACACCGGGGAGCTGTTTTTT
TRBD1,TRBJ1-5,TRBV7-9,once,CASSGQGLVNQPQHF,TGTGCCAGCTCCGGACAGGGTTTGGTCAATCAGCCCCAGCATTTT
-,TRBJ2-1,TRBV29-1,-,CSVAEYNEQFF,TGCAGCGTTGCGGAGTACAATGAGCAGTTCTTC
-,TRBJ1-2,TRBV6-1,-,CASSTGRSGYTF,TGTGCCAGCAGTACAGGGCGGAGCGGCTACACCTTC
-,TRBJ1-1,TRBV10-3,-,CAISESRGALNGAFF,TGTGCCATCAGTGAGTCTCGAGGAGCACTCAACGGAGCTTTCTTT
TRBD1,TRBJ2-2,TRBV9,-,CASSVGVRGYTGELFF,TGTGCCAGCAGCGTAGGTGTCAGGGGGTACACCGGGGAGCTGTTTTTT
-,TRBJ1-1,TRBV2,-,CASSETGYTEAFF,TGTGCCAGCAGTGAAACAGGGTACACTGAAGCTTTCTTT
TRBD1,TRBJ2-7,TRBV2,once,CASSGLKGQGINEQYF,TGTGCCAGCAGTGGTCTCAAGGGACAGGGAATTAACGAGCAGTACTTC
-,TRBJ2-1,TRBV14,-,CASSQVRTVYNEQFF,TGTGCCAGCAGCCAAGTAAGGACAGTATACAATGAGCAGTTCTTC
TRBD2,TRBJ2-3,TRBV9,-,CASSTPSGINTDTQYF,TGTGCCAGCAGCACACCTAGCGGGATAAACACAGATACGCAGTATTTT
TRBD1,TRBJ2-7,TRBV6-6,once,CASALRDSYEQYF,TGTGCCAGCGCCCTCCGGGACAGCTACGAGCAGTACTTC
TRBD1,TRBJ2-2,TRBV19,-,CASTLTGGATGELFF,TGTGCCAGTACCCTGACAGGGGGCGCAACCGGGGAGCTGTTTTTT
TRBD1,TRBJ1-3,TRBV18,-,CASSGDRSSGNTIYF,TGTGCCAGCTCTGGGGACAGATCCTCTGGAAACACCATATATTTT
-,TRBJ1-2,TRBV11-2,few,CASTRAANYGYTF,TGTGCCAGCACCAGGGCGGCGAACTATGGCTACACCTTC
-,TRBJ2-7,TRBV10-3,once,CAIRGSGVDEQYF,TGTGCCATCAGGGGATCAGGGGTCGACGAGCAGTACTTC
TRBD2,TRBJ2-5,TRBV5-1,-,CASSYQTSGSETQYF,TGCGCCAGCAGCTATCAGACTAGCGGGAGTGAGACCCAGTACTTC
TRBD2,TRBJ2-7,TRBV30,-,CAWRGLDYEQYF,TGTGCCTGGAGAGGACTAGACTACGAGCAGTACTTC
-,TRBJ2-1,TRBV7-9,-,CASSLDSGSYNEQFF,TGTGCCAGCAGCTTAGACAGCGGCTCCTACAATGAGCAGTTCTTC
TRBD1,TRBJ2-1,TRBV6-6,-,CASKPGQAYNEQFF,TGTGCCAGCAAACCGGGACAGGCATACAATGAGCAGTTCTTC
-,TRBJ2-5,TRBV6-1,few,CATTGGGAGKTQYF,TGTGCCACCACAGGGGGGGGCGCCGGGAAGACCCAGTACTTC
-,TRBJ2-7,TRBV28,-,CASTLGATSYEQYF,TGTGCCAGCACGCTTGGGGCTACCTCCTACGAGCAGTACTTC
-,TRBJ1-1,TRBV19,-,CASSIGAVNTEAFF,TGTGCCAGTAGTATAGGTGCGGTGAACACTGAAGCTTTCTTT
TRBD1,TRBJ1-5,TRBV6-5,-,CASRQGIGQPQHF,TGTGCCAGCAGACAGGGGATTGGGCAGCCCCAGCATTTT
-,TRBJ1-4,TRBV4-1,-,CASSRWTANEKLFF,TGCGCCAGCAGCCGCTGGACAGCTAATGAAAAACTGTTTTTT
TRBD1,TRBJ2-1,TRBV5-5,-,CASSLSRQGAVNEQFF,TGTGCCAGCAGCCTTTCAAGACAGGGGGCGGTCAATGAGCAGTTCTTC
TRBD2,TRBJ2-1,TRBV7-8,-,CASSFLSGRSLGEQFF,TGTGCCAGCAGCTTTTTGAGCGGGAGGTCCCTGGGGGAGCAGTTCTTC
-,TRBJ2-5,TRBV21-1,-,CASSNPTSGRGETQYF,TGTGCCAGCAGCAATCCGACTAGCGGGAGAGGTGAGACCCAGTACTTC